This entry is about one T cell receptor (beta chain). Germline V gene sequence: CDR1 PRHDT, CDR2 FYEKMQ (reference sequence). V dropped 4 bases and J dropped 2 bases, with 12 bases sitting between them. The CDR3 runs 14 residues. The data belong to a study of blood T cell repertoires in COVID-19. The authors' processing: Amplification with reference gene primers provided the estimates of nucleated cell counts. Measured with immunoSEQ multiplex PCR; TCRdb has only the in-frame clones, and not every one. V, J and clone size are taken as reported in that table, and D and trimming were inferred from the DNA itself. Of 200,000 to 300,000 clones in the sample, under 90% were seen once.

The J gene is TRBJ2-7, the V gene TRBV13; D unresolved. Sequences were obtained from PBMCs or T cells enriched from blood (not recorded which). The clonotype was recovered from a woman younger than 45 with acute COVID-19. CDR3 coding DNA: TGTGCCAGCAGCTCAGACATGAAAGCCTACGAGCAGTACTTC. Translation gives CASSSDMKAYEQYF.